The source of this TCR beta chain is a study of T-cell memory formation after mild COVID-19. Study outcomes and limitations: The appearance of some responding clones in pre-infection memory suggested that cross-reactive memory joined. Clones that contracted from day 15 to 85 were balanced CD4/CD8, while later expanders leaned CD4+.

The V gene end was trimmed by 4 bases and the J gene end by 3 bases; junction bases not matched to a gene: 6. CDR1 and CDR2 from the germline V gene are SGHKS and YYEKEE (reference sequence). The CDR3 consists of 15 residues. With respect to this clonotype: What it binds is not known.

TCRdb re-called the 5' RACE reads with MiXCR, one entry per CDR3 protein. Of 150,000 to 200,000 distinct CDR3 sequences in the sample, 16% were seen once. This chain connects TRBV5-5 to TRBJ2-5; 10 bases are shared with TRBD1. Material: PBMCs or a T cell subset sorted from them (not recorded which). The TCR sequence derives from an adult woman who had mild COVID-19 (a few samples of this study predate the infection). Cell type and time point are not known. The CDR3 nucleotides read TGTGCCAGCAGCCGGGGACAGGGGCGTGAAGAGACCCAGTACTTC. Encoded protein: CASSRGQGREETQYF.